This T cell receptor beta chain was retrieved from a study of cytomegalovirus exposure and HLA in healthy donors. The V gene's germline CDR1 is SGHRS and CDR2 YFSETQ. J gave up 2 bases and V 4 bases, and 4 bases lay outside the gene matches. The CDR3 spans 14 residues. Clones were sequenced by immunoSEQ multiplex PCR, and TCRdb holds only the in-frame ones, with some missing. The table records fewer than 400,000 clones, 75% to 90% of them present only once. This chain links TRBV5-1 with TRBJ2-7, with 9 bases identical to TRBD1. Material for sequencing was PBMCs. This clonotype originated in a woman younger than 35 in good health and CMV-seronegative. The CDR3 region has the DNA TGCGCCAGCAGCGGGAGACAGGGGGCCTACGAGCAGTACTTC. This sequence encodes CASSGRQGAYEQYF.